This entry lists 6 T cell receptor beta chains sequenced from one sample in a study of pediatric ulcerative colitis (dated by TCRdb to the late 2010s). Libraries were prepared through the immunoSEQ multiplex PCR assay. The clones in this table, taken by TCRdb from immuneACCESS, are in-frame only. Not every clone is retained; where verified, under half of the shortfall comes from an unresolved V gene, and the cause of the rest is unknown. The sample table holds about 22,000 clones, of which approximately 74% were seen once. Roughly 15% of the sample comes from the top ten. During colonoscopy, one to two rectal pinch biopsies were obtained for research purposes. What was sequenced was gut tissue. The receptors stem from a boy between 10 and 17 years old with severe ulcerative colitis.

The CDR3: CAIKVWDPLRETQYF. The CDR3 nucleotides read TGTGCCATCAAAGTTTGGGACCCCCTGCGAGAGACCCAGTACTTC. V is TRBV10-3 and J is TRBJ2-5, with D perhaps being TRBD1 or TRBD2 (5 bases each). This CDR3 is 15 amino acids long. Trimming stripped 7 bases from V and 4 bases from J, with 19 bases between. Germline V gene lookup returns CDR1 ENHRY and CDR2 SYGVKD.

The table lists this clone with a few counts. V is TRBV2 and J is TRBJ1-5; D gene ambiguous. V lost 2 bases to trimming and J lost 0 bases, with 8 bases between them. Germline-derived CDR1 and CDR2 are SNHLY and FYNNEI. This CDR3 spans 15 amino acids. The CDR3 loop reads CASSEMRNSNQPQHF. In DNA form, the CDR3 reads TGTGCCAGCAGTGAAATGAGGAATAGCAATCAGCCCCAGCATTTT.

The chain carries TRBV7-2 and TRBJ2-7; tentative D call: TRBD2 (5 bases). The V gene's germline CDR1 is SGHTA and CDR2 FQGNSA. V was trimmed by 5 bases and J by 1 base, leaving 15 bases between them. This CDR3 is 15 amino acids long. CDR3 bases: TGTGCCAGCAGCCGACTGCTAGCAGGATCCTACGAGCAGTACTTC. This translates into CASSRLLAGSYEQYF.

The chain employs TRBV30 and TRBJ2-3; D may be TRBD2 (6 bases). CDR3 length: 15 residues. Germline values: CDR1 GTSNPN, CDR2 SVGIG (reference sequence). The V end was cut by 6 bases, the J end by 1 base, with 17 bases between. The CDR3 coding sequence is TGTGCCTGTAAGCCGATGTGGGGGGGCACAGATACGCAGTATTTT. Protein product: CACKPMWGGTDTQYF.

The chain has TRBV30 and TRBJ2-7; 10 bases fit TRBD2. The trim removed 3 bases at V and 12 bases at J, leaving 8 bases unmatched. The germline gives CDR1 GTSNPN, CDR2 SVGIG (reference sequence). The CDR3 is 12 amino acids. The CDR3 nucleotides read TGTGCCTGGAGAGCTAGCGGGGGCCGCTTGTACTTC. Translated, it gives CAWRASGGRLYF.

This rearrangement joins TRBV7-9 to TRBJ1-1, with 7 bases that match TRBD1. Germline V lookup: CDR1 SEHNR, CDR2 FQNEAQ (reference sequence). The CDR3 covers 15 residues. The V segment lost 4 bases and the J segment 4 bases; nucleotides outside the gene matches: 9. This CDR3 is CASSSETGTFTEAFF. Here the CDR3 DNA reads TGTGCCAGCAGCTCCGAGACAGGGACTTTCACTGAAGCTTTCTTT.